This entry lists 10 T cell receptor beta chains sequenced from one sample in a study of vaccination and CD4 T cells after COVID-19. Cultured CD4+ T-cell DNA underwent Oncomine TCR Beta short-read sequencing. TCRdb re-analysed the PCR reads in MiXCR, keeping a single row per CDR3 protein. The sample records around 6,400 distinct CDR3 sequences, about 44% being singletons. Sample treatment: approximately nine-day PBMC culture with coronavirus spike peptide pools or control peptides (ViraFEST assay). CD4+ T cells that came from the unexposed donor were collected before the COVID-19 pandemic (2011-2018). Their target antigens are unknown. Material: CD4+ T cells from blood, cultured in vitro. All receptors derive from a human donor in good health.

This sequence joins TRBV6-1 and TRBJ2-7; no firm D call. Germline CDR1 and CDR2: MNHNS and SASEGT. V shed 0 bases and J shed 2 bases, with 14 bases lying between them. This CDR3 region has 16 residues. CDR3 coding DNA: TGTGCCAGCAGTGAAGCGCCTACGTTCCCACCCTACGAGCAGTACTTC. Translation: CASSEAPTFPPYEQYF.

This sequence joins TRBV20-1 and TRBJ2-7; D perhaps matches TRBD1 (6 bases). Trimming cost V 4 bases and J 6 bases, with 16 bases left between them. The CDR3 contains 13 residues. The germline V gene encodes CDR1 DFQATT and CDR2 SNEGSKA (reference sequence). DNA for the CDR3: TGCAGTGCTACCGAAACAGGGATGGGCGAGCAGTACTTC. Its protein is CSATETGMGEQYF.

The chain uses TRBV7-6 and TRBJ2-3; a weak D match, TRBD2 (6 bases). The CDR3 is 12 residues long. The germline V gene encodes CDR1 SGHVS and CDR2 FNYEAQ. Between the trimmed V and J ends, which lost 4 bases and 6 bases, there was a span of 8 bases. CDR3 residues: CASSSRGDTQYF. The CDR3 coding sequence is TGTGCCAGCAGCTCCCGGGGGGATACGCAGTATTTT.

Written as DNA, the CDR3 is TGTGCCAGCAGTGAAGGAGGGGGGCTAGGGGAGCAGTACTTC. This gives the protein CASSEGGGLGEQYF. This chain links TRBV6-1 with TRBJ2-7; D tentatively fits TRBD1 or TRBD2 (6 bases each). The length of the CDR3 is 14 residues. CDR1 is MNHNS, CDR2 SASEGT, per germline. Trimming left V 1 base short and J 7 bases short, with 14 bases between.

The chain employs TRBV6-2 or TRBV6-3 and TRBJ1-1, with D unclear. The CDR3 sequence is 15 residues long. Germline assignment: CDR1 MNHEY and CDR2 SVGEGT. V lost 0 bases, J lost 4 bases, and 12 bases lay in between. The CDR3 loop reads CASSYSSRLATEAFF. The CDR3 bases are TGTGCCAGCAGTTACTCGAGTAGGCTGGCCACTGAAGCTTTCTTT.

The chain carries TRBV7-2 and TRBJ1-5; D is possibly TRBD1 (5 bases). Trimming removed 5 bases from V and 7 bases from J, with 18 bases in between. Per germline, CDR1 SGHTA and CDR2 FQGNSA. The CDR3 is made up of 15 amino acids. CDR3 amino acids: CASSPGRGLGQPQHF. In DNA form, the CDR3 reads TGTGCCAGCAGCCCGGGACGGGGGTTGGGACAGCCCCAGCATTTT.

The chain uses TRBV19 and TRBJ2-3; D is ambiguous. V gave up 10 bases and J gave up 0 bases, with 14 bases separating them. This CDR3 has 14 residues. Germline CDR1 reads LNHDA; CDR2 reads SQIVND (reference sequence). The CDR3 loop is CATSKHISTDTQYF. CDR3 nucleotides: TGTGCCACCTCGAAACATATTAGCACAGATACGCAGTATTTT.

The chain uses TRBV18 and TRBJ1-5; 7 bases map to TRBD1. CDR3 length: 16 residues. The V gene end was trimmed by 0 bases and the J gene end by 6 bases; junction bases not matched to a gene: 8. Germline loops: CDR1 KGHSH, CDR2 LQKENI. The chain's CDR3 is CASSPPTQGVGQPQHF. The CDR3 nucleotides read TGTGCCAGCTCACCACCAACCCAGGGGGTGGGTCAGCCCCAGCATTTT.

The chain carries TRBV2 and TRBJ1-1, with TRBD1 matching 10 bases. V lost 5 bases and J lost 2; bases outside the gene matches: 8. Germline V gene data show CDR1 as SNHLY and CDR2 as FYNNEI. The CDR3 is 16 amino acids. The DNA for the CDR3 is TGTGCCAGCAGTAGGAGGTGGGACAGGGGAAACACTGAAGCTTTCTTT. Amino acids: CASSRRWDRGNTEAFF.

The J gene is TRBJ1-1, the V gene TRBV10-3, with D unclear. The CDR3 runs to 15 residues. Germline assignment: CDR1 ENHRY and CDR2 SYGVKD. The V end was cut by 4 bases, the J end by 0 bases, with 12 bases between. The CDR3 nucleotides are TGTGCCATCAGTGGTCCCGGGGTGGTGAACACTGAAGCTTTCTTT. It translates to CAISGPGVVNTEAFF.